A selection of T cell receptor beta chains follows, all from one sample in a study of shared clonotypes between healthy human individuals. Method: immunoSEQ multiplex PCR; TCRdb's copy keeps in-frame clones and lacks some. The data hold more than 550,000 clones, with just under 75% observed a single time. The sequenced material came from memory CD4+ T cells sorted from blood. The receptors were sampled from a woman younger than 45 in good health. CDR3s leave out the opening cysteine and the closing phenylalanine or tryptophan.

V gene,J gene,CDR3 protein
TRBV29-1,TRBJ2-3,SVAGLAGGLADTQY
TRBV2,TRBJ1-2,ASSERGLNYGYT
TRBV5-5,TRBJ1-2,ASSLQGGVMYGYT
TRBV6-6,TRBJ2-1,ASRPRDRGFDEQF
TRBV9,TRBJ2-3,ASSVGTSGFTDTQY
TRBV7-2,TRBJ2-6,ASSLMGSGANVLT
TRBV11-2,TRBJ1-4,ASSFGQGTEKLF
TRBV28,TRBJ2-5,ASSLLGRKFSRTDHQETQY
TRBV6-1,TRBJ1-1,ASSARGGPTEAF
TRBV27,TRBJ1-4,ASSFQVNEKLF
TRBV7-3,TRBJ2-2,ASSPSQNTGELF
TRBV28,TRBJ2-7,ASIQGVAPYEQY
TRBV11-2,TRBJ2-3,ASSAKGTGTDTQY
TRBV6-1,TRBJ2-7,ASSNPGTGVRY
TRBV18,TRBJ1-5,ASSPSLGGDQPQH
TRBV27,TRBJ2-7,ASSFSGTSGIKAQY
TRBV30,TRBJ1-4,AWSEGHWGEKLF
TRBV10-2,TRBJ1-1,ASSRGNTEAF
TRBV7-6,TRBJ2-5,ASSASQWETQY
TRBV11-2,TRBJ2-1,ASSLAGGSNEQF
TRBV5-1,TRBJ2-2,ASSNGGFTGELF
TRBV30,TRBJ2-7,ARSSGHFYEQY
TRBV4-2,TRBJ2-1,ASSQLTGRYEQF
TRBV7-8,TRBJ1-2,ASSQGDYGYT